The clone carrying this T cell receptor beta chain has just a few counts. This sample was taken from a study of OX40 agonist ivuxolimab in advanced cancers. The method was immunoSEQ multiplex PCR; TCRdb's version includes in-frame clones alone and lacks a portion of them. The sample carries fewer than 80,000 clones, about 89% recorded once. The CDR3 consists of 12 residues. V lost 5 bases to trimming and J lost 7 bases, with 8 bases between them. CDR1 is SGHNT, CDR2 YENEEA, per germline. The sequence was collected from an adult with an advanced solid tumor such as melanoma, head and neck, liver or kidney cancer. The chain uses TRBV11-3 and TRBJ2-2; D unclear. The material was CD4+ or CD8+ T cells sorted from blood, obtained in a trial of the OX40 agonist ivuxolimab. CDR3 amino acids: CASSPTRGELFF. DNA of the CDR3: TGTGCCAGCAGCCCAACTCGCGGGGAGCTGTTTTTT.